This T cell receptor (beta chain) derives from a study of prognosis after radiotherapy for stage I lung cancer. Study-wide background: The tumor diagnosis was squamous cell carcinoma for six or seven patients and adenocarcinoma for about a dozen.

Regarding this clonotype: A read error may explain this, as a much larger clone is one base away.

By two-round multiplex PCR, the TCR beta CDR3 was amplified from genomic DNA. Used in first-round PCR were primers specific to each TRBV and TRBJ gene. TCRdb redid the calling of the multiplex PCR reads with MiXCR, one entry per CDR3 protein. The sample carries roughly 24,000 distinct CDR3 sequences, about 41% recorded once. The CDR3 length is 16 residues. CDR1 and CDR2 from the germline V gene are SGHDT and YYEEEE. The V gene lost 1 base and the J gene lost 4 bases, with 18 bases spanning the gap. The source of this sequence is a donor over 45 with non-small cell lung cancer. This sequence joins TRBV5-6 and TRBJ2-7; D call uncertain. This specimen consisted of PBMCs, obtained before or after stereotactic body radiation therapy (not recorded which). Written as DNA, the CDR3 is TGTGCCAGCAGCTTGTTAGTACCGGCACTTCAATACGAGCAGTACTTC. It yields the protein CASSLLVPALQYEQYF.